This TCR beta chain was identified in a study of response to subunit inactivated influenza vaccine. Study-wide results and caveats: Each seasonal influenza vaccination, the authors suggested, recruits few new T cells.

TCRdb re-analysed the RT-PCR reads in MiXCR, keeping a single row per CDR3 protein. The sample lists roughly 520,000 distinct CDR3 sequences; 25% were seen once. This clonotype was seen only a few times. Antigen specificity is unknown. The germline gives CDR1 MDHEN, CDR2 SYDVKM. The ends were cut back, 7 bases at V and 6 bases at J, with 13 bases in the middle. There are 12 residues in the CDR3. This sample comprised CD4+ T cells sorted from PBMCs, obtained 5 to 6 days after vaccination. The J gene is TRBJ2-7, the V gene TRBV28; tentatively, D is TRBD1 (5 bases). The clonotype comes from a man between 50 and 59 years old who received an inactivated influenza vaccine. The CDR3 sequence: CASNQDIGEQYF. The CDR3 DNA follows: TGTGCCAGCAATCAGGACATAGGCGAGCAGTACTTC.